The 20 T cell receptor beta chains presented below share a single source sample, sequenced in a study of cytomegalovirus exposure and HLA in healthy donors. Both 60 Vbeta primers and 13 Jbeta primers went into the PCR. Assay: immunoSEQ multiplex PCR; the TCRdb copy retains only in-frame clones and omits some. The top ten clones hold around 4.2% of a sample with about 270,000 clones, roughly 90% of them seen once. The specimen was PBMCs. These receptors all come from a man aged 35 to 55 in good health and CMV-seropositive.

The chain recombines TRBV29-1 with TRBJ1-1, with 7 bases fitting TRBD1. This CDR3 region has 13 residues. Trimming removed 7 bases from V and 2 bases from J; junction bases left unmatched: 7. Germline V lookup: CDR1 SQVTM, CDR2 ANQGSEA. The CDR3 sequence is CSAGQAYNTEAFF. The CDR3 DNA is TGCAGCGCCGGACAGGCTTACAACACTGAAGCTTTCTTT.

J is TRBJ2-7 and V is TRBV6-5; TRBD2 is a possible D gene (6 bases). CDR1 and CDR2 from the germline V gene are MNHEY and SVGAGI. The CDR3 has 13 amino acids. The V gene lost 7 bases and the J gene lost 6 bases, with 16 bases spanning the gap. CDR3 sequence (DNA): TGTGCCAGCACCTGGGACTCCGTGGGCGAGCAGTACTTC. Encoded protein: CASTWDSVGEQYF.

The CDR3 nucleotides read TGTGCCAGCAGTTACGACAGCTTCTACGAGCAGTACTTC. It codes for CASSYDSFYEQYF. The V call is TRBV6-5, the J call TRBJ2-7; tentatively, D is TRBD1 (5 bases). Trimming left V 2 bases short and J 3 bases short, with 8 bases between. The V gene's germline CDR1 is MNHEY and CDR2 SVGAGI. The CDR3 is 13 residues long.

This clone was counted between two and nine times. V and J are TRBV7-2 and TRBJ2-7; D unresolved. Germline V lookup: CDR1 SGHTA, CDR2 FQGNSA. Trimming removed 3 bases from V and 2 bases from J, with 11 bases in between. The CDR3 is made up of 14 amino acids. The CDR3: CASSLPNRAYEQYF. The CDR3 DNA sequence: TGTGCCAGCAGCTTGCCCAACAGAGCCTACGAGCAGTACTTC.

This clone was seen a single time. CDR3 sequence reads: CASSPRQGGTDTQYF. The CDR3 DNA reads as TGTGCCAGCAGCCCCCGACAGGGAGGCACAGATACGCAGTATTTT. The chain has TRBV11-2 and TRBJ2-3; 7 bases fit TRBD1. CDR1 is SGHAT, CDR2 FQNNGV, per germline. V was clipped by 5 bases and J by 1 base; unmatched bases: 6. The CDR3 totals 15 residues.

The chain combines TRBV7-9 with TRBJ2-5, with TRBD1 matching over 7 bases. Germline values: CDR1 SEHNR, CDR2 FQNEAQ (reference sequence). The CDR3 loop spans 15 amino acids. The J segment lost 4 bases and the V segment lost 5 bases, leaving 10 bases of the junction unmatched. CDR3 sequence (DNA): TGTGCCAGCAGCCCGTTAGGGGACAGCGGAGAGACCCAGTACTTC. Translating gives CASSPLGDSGETQYF.

DNA of the CDR3: TGTGCCTGGACCGACCTGACTAGCGGCACATACGAGCAGTACTTC. Protein product: CAWTDLTSGTYEQYF. The rearrangement links TRBV30 to TRBJ2-7; TRBD2 aligns across 9 bases. This CDR3 spans 15 amino acids. Losses at the gene ends were 4 bases for V and 4 bases for J; bases not matched to a gene: 11. Germline CDR1 reads GTSNPN; CDR2 reads SVGIG (reference sequence).

This chain connects TRBV5-4 to TRBJ2-2; D is ambiguous. V shed 3 bases and J shed 6 bases, with 9 bases lying between them. Germline lookup yields CDR1 SGHNT and CDR2 YYREEE (reference sequence). This CDR3 is 13 amino acids long. The CDR3 DNA is TGTGCCAGCAGCTCAAGCGACCCCGGGGAGCTGTTTTTT. It is translated as CASSSSDPGELFF.

This rearrangement joins TRBV19 to TRBJ2-7; 7 positions agree with TRBD2. CDR3 length: 14 residues. With V trimmed by 1 base and J by 4 bases, 4 bases remained unmatched. Germline-derived CDR1 and CDR2 are LNHDA and SQIVND (reference sequence). CDR3 nucleotides: TGTGCCAGTAGTATAGCTGCGGGGGAATACGAGCAGTACTTC. As protein: CASSIAAGEYEQYF.

This clone was detected once. The chain combines TRBV5-1 with TRBJ2-1, with D maybe TRBD2 (6 bases). CDR3 size: 14 residues. Between the trimmed V and J ends, which lost 4 bases and 2 bases, there was a span of 10 bases. Germline-derived CDR1 and CDR2 are SGHRS and YFSETQ. The CDR3 DNA follows: TGCGCCAGCAGCCCGGGAGAAACCTACAATGAGCAGTTCTTC. Its protein product is CASSPGETYNEQFF. The whole variable domain, remainder taken from reference TRBV5-1 and TRBJ2-1, is KAGVTQTPRYLIKTRGQQVTLSCSPISGHRSVSWYQQTPGQGLQFLFEYFSETQRNKGNFPGRFSGRQFSNSRSEMNVSTLELGDSALYLCASSPGETYNEQFFGPGTRLTVL.

The CDR3 loop reads CAIPQGGGNTGELFF. The CDR3 nucleotides read TGTGCCATCCCCCAGGGAGGAGGGAACACCGGGGAGCTGTTTTTT. The V gene is TRBV10-3, the J gene TRBJ2-2; D is perhaps TRBD2 (6 bases). The CDR3 runs 15 residues. Trimming shortened V by 8 bases and J by 1 base, and 14 bases separated the two germline ends. Germline V gene lookup returns CDR1 ENHRY and CDR2 SYGVKD.

V usage is TRBV19 and J usage is TRBJ2-2; TRBD2 aligns across 8 bases. The junction had 12 bases not matched to a gene; V was cut back by 4 bases and J by 2 bases. Germline V gives CDR1 LNHDA, CDR2 SQIVND (reference sequence). CDR3 length: 18 amino acids. CDR3: CASSTSGLEIVNTGELFF. The DNA of the CDR3 is TGTGCCAGTAGTACCTCGGGACTAGAAATTGTCAACACCGGGGAGCTGTTTTTT.

The chain links TRBV7-3 to TRBJ2-1; D uncertain. Per germline, CDR1 SGHTA and CDR2 FQGTGA. Trimming pared 2 bases from V and 12 bases from J, leaving 11 bases between. The CDR3 loop spans 12 amino acids. CDR3 sequence: CASSLGGPRQFF. The CDR3, as DNA: TGTGCCAGCAGCTTAGGTGGCCCACGGCAGTTCTTC.

This chain connects TRBV15 to TRBJ2-5; no clear D. The better agreement between TRBJ2-7 and the DNA end casts doubt on the J call. CDR3 length equals 14 residues. The germline V gene encodes CDR1 LNHNV and CDR2 YYDKDF (reference sequence). In DNA form, the CDR3 reads TGTGCCACCAGCAGAGATCGAAGCTCCTACGAGCAGTACTTC. Translation: CATSRDRSSYEQYF.

The gene calls are TRBV27 and TRBJ2-7; possibly TRBD1 for D (5 bases). The CDR3 loop spans 14 amino acids. The germline gives CDR1 MNHEY, CDR2 SMNVEV (reference sequence). V lost 3 bases and J 4 bases, leaving 13 bases between the germline ends. CDR3 in DNA: TGTGCCAGCAGTTTCCGCAGGGTGGGGTACGAGCAGTACTTC. Its protein is CASSFRRVGYEQYF.

The chain has TRBV7-6 and TRBJ1-1; 7 bases are shared with TRBD1. The CDR3 has 13 residues. With 6 bases clipped from V and 3 bases from J, the junction kept 4 bases outside the gene matches. Germline-derived CDR1 and CDR2 are SGHVS and FNYEAQ. CDR3 region: CASSLTGDTEAFF. DNA of the CDR3: TGTGCCAGCAGTCTCACAGGGGACACTGAAGCTTTCTTT. Filled out from reference TRBV7-6 and TRBJ1-1, the complete variable domain reads GAGVSQSPRYKVTKRGQDVALRCDPISGHVSLYWYRQALGQGPEFLTYFNYEAQQDKSGLPNDRFSAERPEGSISTLTIQRTEQRDSAMYRCASSLTGDTEAFFGQGTRLTVV.

The chain joins TRBV27 to TRBJ2-1, with TRBD1 matching over 7 bases. V trimming: 4 bases; J trimming: 6 bases; junction bases outside the gene matches: 6. The V gene's germline CDR1 is MNHEY and CDR2 SMNVEV (reference sequence). The CDR3 totals 14 residues. CDR3 DNA: TGTGCCAGCAGTTATGGACAGGTCATCAATGAGCAGTTCTTC. Protein product: CASSYGQVINEQFF.

The V and J genes are TRBV7-2 and TRBJ2-7; 10 bases map to TRBD2. Germline loops: CDR1 SGHTA, CDR2 FQGNSA. The CDR3 extends over 16 amino acids. V shed 3 bases and J 3 bases; nucleotides not matched to a gene: 8. The CDR3 nucleotides read TGTGCCAGCAGCTTTACCGGGACTAGCGACCACTACGAGCAGTACTTC. Protein: CASSFTGTSDHYEQYF.

The chain uses TRBV5-8 and TRBJ1-2; 8 positions agree with TRBD1. V shed 2 bases, J shed 6 bases, and the junction held 3 bases outside the gene matches. The CDR3 sequence is 13 residues long. Germline V gene sequence: CDR1 SGHTS, CDR2 YDEGEE. CDR3 DNA sequence: TGTGCCAGCAGCTTACCAGGGGGCGATGGCTACACCTTC. It specifies CASSLPGGDGYTF.

The V and J genes are TRBV27 and TRBJ2-5, with TRBD1 matching over 9 bases. TRBJ2-7 explains the end of the DNA better; the J call may be wrong. The CDR3 is made up of 14 amino acids. Germline CDR1 reads MNHEY; CDR2 reads SMNVEV (reference sequence). CDR3 coding DNA: TGTGCCAGCAGTGCCGGGACAGGGCCCTACGAGCAGTACTTC. Its translation: CASSAGTGPYEQYF.